This T cell receptor beta chain emerged from a study of neoadjuvant nivolumab and ipilimumab in lung cancer (dated by TCRdb to 2018 to 2020). For context, the study as a whole: In the NEOSTAR trial, nivolumab was administered intravenously at 3 mg/kg on days 1, 15 and 29, and the combination arm also received ipilimumab 1 mg/kg on day 1 only. The primary trial endpoint was the major pathologic response (MPR) rate in the intention-to-treat population in each study arm. The trial treated fewer than 45 patients with operable NSCLC: some 23 were randomized to nivolumab monotherapy and about 20 to nivolumab plus ipilimumab. The study compared TCR repertoires in pretherapy (baseline) peripheral blood with TCR repertoires in tumors resected at surgery following neoadjuvant immune checkpoint blockade. Matched pretherapy and resected tumor pairs were analyzed for seven patients: four treated with nivolumab and three with nivolumab plus ipilimumab.

The cysteine opens and the phenylalanine closes a CDR3 of 16 amino acids. Only the CDR3 DNA stays, 48 bases, in frame from base 1. Compared with germline, V lacks 4 bases and J lacks 3 bases; bases without a gene match: 6. Taken from the germline V gene, the CDR1 and CDR2 loops are SGHDT and YYEEEE. Turning to this clone: The clone's antigen remains unknown. Base quality data are lacking; no much larger clone is found one base away.

The sample's time point, from its label and the paper: at surgical resection after neoadjuvant nivolumab +/- ipilimumab. The samples were obtained from NEOSTAR, a phase 2 randomized trial that tested neoadjuvant nivolumab or nivolumab plus ipilimumab, followed by surgery, in operable NSCLC. General findings and caveats noted by the study authors: A small number of samples underwent TCR sequencing. Richness in tumors resected after neoadjuvant therapy showed a positive correlation with pretherapy blood TCR richness (Spearman R ~ 0.78). Tumor T-cell richness and clonality rose from pretherapy to surgery in three of three dual-therapy tumors but in only two of four nivolumab-treated tumors. Compared with tumor-adjacent uninvolved lung, resected tumors had greater TCR richness and clonality, and increases showed up in more of the dual-therapy-treated tumors. There was no significant correlation between TCR clonality and pathologic tumor regression, and just a single major-pathologic-response sample was available for the clonality-regression analysis.

Library preparation employed the immunoSEQ multiplex PCR assay. The authors processed their data as follows. Richness and clonality were used to summarize the repertoires, and clones that significantly expanded or contracted between pre- and post-therapy samples were identified. TCRdb re-hosts the immuneACCESS table, in-frame sequences only. Its copies lack some clones; in the studies checked, an unresolved V gene accounts for under half of them, and the cause for the rest is not known. That table supplies the V and J calls and clone size; D and trimming were determined from the DNA. This sample holds approximately 35,000 clones; around 90% were observed only once. Of the sample, about 2.1% falls within the top ten clones.

The sequences come from peripheral blood, collected after neoadjuvant nivolumab, alone or with ipilimumab, at or shortly before surgery. The chain joins TRBV5-6 to TRBJ2-2, with 10 central nucleotides matching TRBD1. This receptor was identified in an adult with non-small cell lung cancer. The DNA reads TGTGCCAGCAGCCCCAGGACAGGGGGACACACCGGGGAGCTGTTTTTT. The resulting protein is CASSPRTGGHTGELFF.